A single sample gave rise to the 12 T cell receptor beta chains below, sequenced in a study of OX40 agonist ivuxolimab in advanced cancers. TCRdb keeps only in-frame clones here, not all; method: immunoSEQ multiplex PCR. This table holds roughly 75,000 clones, more than 90% found once. This material consisted of CD4+ or CD8+ T cells sorted from blood, taken in a trial of the OX40 agonist ivuxolimab. These receptors all come from an adult with an advanced solid tumor such as melanoma, head and neck, liver or kidney cancer.

The V call is TRBV19, the J call TRBJ2-1; 10 nucleotides line up with TRBD2. V shed 7 bases and J 6 bases; nucleotides not matched to a gene: 12. CDR3 length equals 16 residues. CDR1 is LNHDA and CDR2 is SQIVND in the germline V gene (reference sequence). CDR3 in DNA: TGTGCCAGTACTACAACCGGGGCTAGCGGGAGCAATGAGCAGTTCTTC. Protein product: CASTTTGASGSNEQFF.

A note on this clone: Other DNA sequences within the sample encode an identical CDR3. The chain couples TRBV19 to TRBJ1-4; 9 bases align to TRBD1. The CDR3 has 16 residues. V lost 5 bases to trimming and J lost 2 bases; unmatched junction nucleotides: 6. Germline V CDR1 and CDR2: LNHDA, SQIVND (reference sequence). This CDR3 reads CASSFPGQGTNEKLFF. The CDR3 DNA is TGTGCCAGTAGTTTCCCGGGACAGGGTACTAATGAAAAACTGTTTTTT.

The chain links TRBV28 to TRBJ1-5; D may be TRBD1 (5 bases). Germline V lookup: CDR1 MDHEN, CDR2 SYDVKM. V dropped 7 bases and J dropped 5 bases, with 12 bases sitting between them. The CDR3 is 13 amino acids. DNA of the CDR3: TGTGCCAGCATCGCAGCCAGGGATCAGCCCCAGCATTTT. This codes for CASIAARDQPQHF. Full variable domain (remainder filled in from reference TRBV28 and TRBJ1-5): DVKVTQSSRYLVKRTGEKVFLECVQDMDHENMFWYRQDPGLGLRLIYFSYDVKMKEKGDIPEGYSVSREKKERFSLILESASTNQTSMYLCASIAARDQPQHFGDGTRLSIL.

This clone was observed a few times. The chain uses TRBV30 and TRBJ1-1; D gene unclear. Germline V gives CDR1 GTSNPN, CDR2 SVGIG (reference sequence). V shed 5 bases and J shed 0 bases, with 7 bases lying between them. CDR3 length: 12 residues. The CDR3, as DNA: TGTGCCTGGTCGGTATTGAACACTGAAGCTTTCTTT. Its translation is CAWSVLNTEAFF. The full variable domain, rest sourced from reference TRBV30 and TRBJ1-1, is SQTIHQWPATLVQPVGSPLSLECTVEGTSNPNLYWYRQAAGRGLQLLFYSVGIGQISSEVPQNLSASRPQDRQFILSSKKLLLSDSGFYLCAWSVLNTEAFFGQGTRLTVV.

The gene calls are TRBV7-6 and TRBJ2-7, with TRBD2 matching over 13 bases. This CDR3 comprises 13 residues. The germline CDR1 and CDR2 sequences are SGHVS and FNYEAQ. Germline trimming cut 8 bases from V and 4 bases from J; bases unmatched to any gene: 2. The CDR3 region has the DNA TGTGCCAGCCCGACTAGCGGGGGGTACGAGCAGTACTTC. It specifies CASPTSGGYEQYF.

The sample holds a few counts of this clone. This chain uses TRBV7-7 with TRBJ2-2; D uncertain. Trimming removed 1 base at V and 4 bases at J, with 7 bases between. The germline V gene has CDR1 SSHAT and CDR2 FNYEAQ (reference sequence). CDR3 length equals 14 residues. The CDR3 DNA follows: TGTGCCAGCAGCTTAGATGACGGCACCGGGGAGCTGTTTTTT. Its translation: CASSLDDGTGELFF.

The chain uses TRBV27 and TRBJ1-5; D call uncertain. The CDR3 is 14 residues long. V was pared by 4 bases and J by 0 bases, with 7 bases between. CDR1 is MNHEY and CDR2 is SMNVEV in the germline V gene (reference sequence). The CDR3 bases are TGTGCCAGCAGTTCTTCAGCTAGCAATCAGCCCCAGCATTTT. Residues: CASSSSASNQPQHF.

The CDR3: CASSSTGAGIYNEQFF. In nucleotides, the CDR3 is TGTGCCAGCTCATCGACTGGAGCGGGGATTTACAATGAGCAGTTCTTC. V and J are TRBV18 and TRBJ2-1, with TRBD2 matching over 7 bases. V shed 5 bases and J 4 bases; nucleotides not matched to a gene: 11. Germline loops: CDR1 KGHSH, CDR2 LQKENI. The CDR3 loop spans 16 amino acids.

In this sample, this clone turned up once. The chain is built from TRBV7-8 and TRBJ1-1, with D unclear. Trimming left V 1 base short and J 0 bases short, with 9 bases between. CDR1 is SGHVS, CDR2 FQNEAQ, per germline. The CDR3 is made up of 15 amino acids. As DNA, the CDR3 is TGTGCCAGCAGCTTAGTAACTCCTCTGAACACTGAAGCTTTCTTT. This gives the protein CASSLVTPLNTEAFF.

This clone appeared once. This rearrangement joins TRBV28 to TRBJ1-5; 7 bases are a match to TRBD1. The CDR3 contains 16 residues. The V gene's germline CDR1 is MDHEN and CDR2 SYDVKM. V shed 3 bases and J 1 base; nucleotides not matched to a gene: 6. The CDR3 is CASSFLRQGSNQPQHF. In nucleotides, the CDR3 is TGTGCCAGCAGTTTCCTCAGACAGGGCAGCAATCAGCCCCAGCATTTT.

CDR3 nucleotide sequence: TGTGCCAGCAGCGTAGGGGGTCTTGGCTCCTATAATTCACCCCTCCACTTT. The encoded protein is CASSVGGLGSYNSPLHF. The V gene is TRBV9, the J gene TRBJ1-6, with D unclear. The ends were cut back, 0 bases at V and 0 bases at J, with 10 bases in the middle. The CDR3 is 17 residues long. The germline V gene encodes CDR1 SGDLS and CDR2 YYNGEE.

CDR3 sequence (DNA): TGCGCCAGCAGCCCGGACAGGGGGCTGGGAAATGAGCAGTTCTTC. It is translated as CASSPDRGLGNEQFF. This chain uses TRBV5-1 with TRBJ2-1; 11 bases agree with TRBD1. V shed 4 bases and J 7 bases; nucleotides not matched to a gene: 7. The CDR3 consists of 15 residues. Germline CDR1 is SGHRS and CDR2 is YFSETQ.